This T cell receptor beta chain emerged from a study of T cell responses to AZD1222 COVID-19 vaccine (dated by TCRdb to the early 2020s). For the wider study: AZD1222 recipients whose second dose came at about 4 weeks and those whose second dose came at about 12 weeks were combined into one group, since spike-specific TCR depth and breadth did not differ between the two schedules. A total of over 230 trial participants underwent TCR sequencing, of whom 200 to 220 received two doses of AZD1222 and roughly 25 received two doses of the MenACWY control vaccine. Trial participants were enrolled by age into subgroups of 18-55, 56-69 and 70-plus years, and around 140, 26 and 57 TCR-sequenced participants, respectively, were included in these subgroups.

Notes on this clone: Its antigen remains undetermined. The record has no base qualities; no much larger clone is one base away.

Results and caveats for the whole study, not just this receptor: Conclusions about previously exposed vaccinees are limited because only five to seven AZD1222 recipients were SARS-CoV-2 seropositive at baseline. Participants were mostly white British and included more females than males, and it was suggested by the authors that clonal diversity may have been underestimated. Epitopes outside the regions mutated in the B.1.351 and B.1.1.7 variants were reportedly recognized by nearly half of the unique spike-specific TCRs. In the small 56-69-year group, the increase in depth fell short of significance, most likely because of low power. The vaccine-associated CD4 TCRs covered the entire spike protein, and the dominant responses fell in regions 160-218 and 743-854. A significant rise in spike-specific TCR breadth and depth was observed after two AZD1222 doses relative to day 0 and relative to MenACWY recipients. Because no day 14 peak-response samples were available, repertoires were characterized only after the peak T cell response.

The cysteine opens and the phenylalanine closes a CDR3 of 14 amino acids. This entry keeps only the CDR3 DNA: 42 bases, framed from base 1. As encoded in the germline V gene, CDR1 is MDHEN while CDR2 is SYDVKM. The V and J ends are trimmed by 8 bases and 2 bases, leaving 16 bases between them. The CDR3 regions of human TCRbeta chains were analyzed by immunosequencing. Turning to the authors' computational methods: TCRs in the repertoires were compared against a reference library of SARS-CoV-2-specific TCRs that had been generated with the MIRA antigen-specificity platform. Breadth meant the fraction of unique TCRs that were SARS-CoV-2-associated, whereas depth meant the fraction of total T cells that were SARS-CoV-2-associated. Using the MIRA data, each spike-specific TCR was mapped to the spike region that the TCR reacts to and placed in a CD4 or CD8 class. Log10-transformed breadth and depth values were compared by one-way ANOVA with Sidak's multiple comparisons tests. Not all clones reach the TCRdb copy of this immuneACCESS table, which keeps in-frame sequences only. Checked studies attribute under half of the gap to unresolved V genes and leave the rest unexplained. V, J and clone size derive from that table, while D and trimming were established from the DNA sequence. The sample includes about 57,000 clones, with over 75% observed a single time. The biggest ten clones account for around a fifth of the sample.

What the time point label conveys for this sample: baseline before first vaccination. Vaccinee samples were obtained from the UK trials COV001 and COV002, which included a single-blind randomized controlled phase 2/3 trial of AZD1222 (ChAdOx1 nCoV-19) in healthy adults. Trial participant PBMC samples were collected at day 0 and day 28 after the second dose for TCRbeta chain sequencing. The V gene is TRBV28 and the J gene is TRBJ2-7; TRBD1 is a weak D gene call, 6 bases matching. The sequencing used peripheral blood, collected on day 0 of AZD1222 vaccination. The receptor comes from an adult in good health. The nucleotide sequence is TGTGCCAGCCTTACAGGGATGAAAACCTACGAGCAGTACTTC. It translates to CASLTGMKTYEQYF.